This is a list of T cell receptor beta chains from one sample in a study of STAT5B mutations in CD4+ large granular lymphocyte leukemia. Sequencing used immunoSEQ multiplex PCR; TCRdb keeps in-frame clones, though not all of them. The data hold 20,000 to 25,000 clones, with roughly 83% observed a single time. Sequencing used CD4+ T cells from blood buffy coats. These receptors were obtained from a human donor in good health. The CDR3 runs from the conserved cysteine through the conserved F or W. The order of the fields is J gene, V gene, CDR3 length, D gene, clone size, CDR3 protein, CDR3 DNA. D genes are given only for firm matches. Clone size is shown for a subset of rows, as once, few, many or a class of expanded clone.

TRBJ1-1 TRBV27 14 TRBD1 NA CASTGAGGWTEAFF TGTGCCAGCACTGGGGCAGGGGGCTGGACTGAAGCTTTCTTT
TRBJ2-1 TRBV7-8 16 TRBD1 NA CASSRIGQGLYNEQFF TGTGCCAGCAGCCGTATCGGACAGGGGCTCTACAATGAGCAGTTCTTC
TRBJ1-1 TRBV18 16 NA NA CASSPEEGFGSTEAFF TGTGCCAGCTCACCCGAAGAGGGCTTCGGTAGTACTGAAGCTTTCTTT
TRBJ2-7 TRBV2 14 NA NA CASSPGRYSYEQYF TGTGCCAGCAGTCCGGGACGTTACTCCTACGAGCAGTACTTC
TRBJ2-7 TRBV7-8 13 NA once CASSFLVEGEQYF TGTGCCAGCAGCTTCCTAGTGGAGGGCGAGCAGTACTTC
TRBJ2-1 TRBV21-1 13 NA few CASSNRGQNEQFF TGTGCCAGCAGCAATCGGGGTCAGAATGAGCAGTTCTTC
TRBJ2-7 TRBV20-1 11 TRBD2 NA CSAHSGYEQYF TGCAGTGCCCATAGCGGGTACGAGCAGTACTTC
TRBJ2-4 TRBV2 15 TRBD1 NA CASKQRTGSKNIQYF TGTGCCAGCAAGCAACGGACAGGGTCAAAAAACATTCAGTACTTC
TRBJ1-4 TRBV11-2 16 NA few CASSSTTGATNEKLFF TGTGCCAGCAGCTCTACTACAGGTGCAACTAATGAAAAACTGTTTTTT
TRBJ1-5 TRBV7-8 17 NA NA CASSHRLLEQGTQPQHF TGTGCCAGCAGCCACCGCCTGTTAGAGCAGGGGACTCAGCCCCAGCATTTT
TRBJ2-5 TRBV6-5 16 TRBD1 NA CASSYTGTGPQETQYF TGTGCCAGCAGTTACACCGGGACAGGGCCCCAAGAGACCCAGTACTTC
TRBJ1-4 TRBV6-1 14 NA NA CASRLDVANEKLFF TGCGCCAGCAGGCTGGACGTAGCTAATGAAAAACTGTTTTTT
TRBJ1-5 TRBV6-1 14 NA NA CASSEVPLNQPQHF TGTGCCAGCAGTGAAGTACCGCTCAATCAGCCCCAGCATTTT
TRBJ2-2 TRBV7-9 15 NA NA CASSLGSSNTGELFF TGTGCCAGCAGCTTAGGCAGCAGCAACACCGGGGAGCTGTTTTTT
TRBJ1-6 TRBV15 16 NA NA CATNNREGYYNSPLHF TGTGCCACCAACAACAGGGAAGGGTACTATAATTCACCCCTCCACTTT
TRBJ2-1 TRBV5-1 18 TRBD2 NA CASSFGTSGRPIRSEQFF TGCGCCAGCAGCTTCGGGACTAGCGGGAGGCCTATTCGGAGTGAGCAGTTCTTC
TRBJ2-3 TRBV5-1 15 TRBD2 few CASSSTASGTDTQYF TGCGCCAGCAGCTCAACAGCTAGCGGAACAGATACGCAGTATTTT
TRBJ1-1 TRBV6-1 17 TRBD1 NA CASSEAVGQGAMTEAFF TGTGCCAGCAGTGAAGCTGTAGGACAGGGGGCGATGACTGAAGCTTTCTTT
TRBJ2-3 TRBV10-1 13 NA NA CASSESVADTQYF TGCGCCAGCAGTGAGTCCGTAGCAGATACGCAGTATTTT
TRBJ2-7 TRBV7-9 16 TRBD2 NA CASSPLFLAGGKEQYF TGTGCCAGCAGCCCCCTATTCCTAGCGGGGGGGAAGGAGCAGTACTTC
TRBJ2-7 TRBV6-4 13 TRBD2 NA CATGSGRAYEQYF TGTGCCACGGGGAGCGGGAGGGCCTACGAGCAGTACTTC
TRBJ2-1 TRBV5-1 16 NA NA CASRLGRDTNLDEQFF TGCGCCAGCAGACTCGGCCGGGACACCAATCTAGATGAGCAGTTCTTC
TRBJ1-1 TRBV2 14 NA NA CASSELGEGTEAFF TGTGCCAGCAGTGAACTAGGGGAAGGCACTGAAGCTTTCTTT
TRBJ2-2 TRBV2 17 TRBD2 NA CASSDATSGDYTGELFF TGTGCCAGCAGTGATGCGACTAGCGGGGACTACACCGGGGAGCTGTTTTTT
TRBJ1-3 TRBV6-1 16 TRBD1 once CASSARGQGGRNTIYF TGTGCCAGCAGTGCTAGAGGACAGGGCGGAAGAAACACCATATATTTT
TRBJ2-7 TRBV11-3 14 TRBD1 NA CASRPGTEFYEQYF TGTGCCAGCAGACCCGGGACAGAATTTTACGAGCAGTACTTC
TRBJ2-1 TRBV19 16 TRBD2 once CASSIVAASGSDEQFF TGTGCCAGTAGTATAGTAGCGGCTAGCGGGAGTGATGAGCAGTTCTTC
TRBJ2-3 TRBV4-2 13 NA once CASSQAGTDTQYF TGTGCCAGCAGCCAAGCGGGCACAGATACGCAGTATTTT
TRBJ2-7 TRBV7-2 14 TRBD2 NA CASSLGSGGYEQYF TGTGCCAGCAGCCTAGGGAGCGGGGGCTACGAGCAGTACTTC
TRBJ2-3 TRBV20-1 11 NA once CSARFTDTQYF TGCAGTGCTAGGTTCACAGATACGCAGTATTTT
TRBJ2-7 TRBV11-3 14 TRBD2 once CASSPTSGNYEQYF TGTGCCAGCAGCCCGACTAGCGGGAACTACGAGCAGTACTTC
TRBJ1-1 TRBV2 11 NA few CASSEGQRAFF TGTGCCAGCAGTGAGGGGCAGAGAGCTTTCTTT
TRBJ2-1 TRBV5-1 17 TRBD2 NA CASSLGLATETYNEQFF TGCGCCAGCAGCCTAGGACTAGCGACCGAAACCTACAATGAGCAGTTCTTC
TRBJ1-6 TRBV6-5 15 NA NA CASSYSIGSGQFLHF TGTGCCAGCAGTTACTCGATAGGTTCGGGGCAATTCCTCCACTTT
TRBJ1-5 TRBV5-6 14 NA NA CASSLGQFNQPQHF TGTGCCAGCAGCTTGGGACAGTTCAATCAGCCCCAGCATTTT
TRBJ2-7 TRBV5-1 16 NA NA CASSMGGGRGSYEQYF TGCGCCAGCAGCATGGGGGGGGGCAGGGGCTCCTACGAGCAGTACTTC
TRBJ2-3 TRBV10-2 14 TRBD1 NA CASRTDRELDTQYF TGCGCCAGCAGGACGGACAGGGAATTAGATACGCAGTATTTT
TRBJ1-2 TRBV2 13 NA NA CASSEAGYYGYTF TGTGCCAGCAGTGAGGCAGGATACTATGGCTACACCTTC
TRBJ2-7 TRBV6-5 13 NA NA CASSYSGPQVAYF TGTGCCAGCAGTTACTCTGGCCCACAGGTGGCGTACTTC
TRBJ2-3 TRBV9 15 NA NA CASSVRAVVADTQYF TGTGCCAGCAGCGTACGGGCCGTCGTGGCAGATACGCAGTATTTT
TRBJ2-7 TRBV5-1 10 NA once CASSLEEQYF TGCGCCAGCAGCTTGGAAGAGCAGTACTTC
TRBJ2-3 TRBV10-3 18 TRBD2 NA CAISDPNAGTRGSDTQYF TGTGCCATCAGTGACCCAAATGCCGGGACTAGAGGATCAGATACGCAGTATTTT
TRBJ2-3 TRBV6-1 14 NA once CASSESLSTDTQYF TGTGCCAGCAGTGAATCCCTTAGCACAGATACGCAGTATTTT
TRBJ2-2 TRBV5-4 14 TRBD1 NA CASSLQGAGGELFF TGTGCCAGCAGCTTGCAGGGGGCCGGCGGGGAGCTGTTTTTT
TRBJ1-3 TRBV6-5 14 NA NA CASSSDGAGNTIYF TGTGCCAGCAGCTCCGATGGGGCTGGAAACACCATATATTTT
TRBJ1-1 TRBV19 13 NA NA CASSIGRGTEAFF TGTGCCAGTAGTATAGGCAGGGGAACTGAAGCTTTCTTT
TRBJ2-6 TRBV7-8 18 TRBD1 NA CASSTDRGPYSGANVLTF TGTGCCAGCAGCACGGACAGGGGGCCCTACTCTGGGGCCAACGTCCTGACTTTC
TRBJ2-4 TRBV2 16 TRBD2 NA CASSGTSGPAKNIQYF TGTGCCAGCAGTGGGACTAGCGGACCAGCCAAAAACATTCAGTACTTC
TRBJ1-1 TRBV6-5 10 NA NA CASGTEVAFF TGTGCCAGTGGGACCGAGGTAGCTTTCTTT
TRBJ2-4 TRBV5-8 13 NA NA CASSLSAGNIQYF TGTGCCAGCAGCTTGTCAGCAGGGAACATTCAGTACTTC